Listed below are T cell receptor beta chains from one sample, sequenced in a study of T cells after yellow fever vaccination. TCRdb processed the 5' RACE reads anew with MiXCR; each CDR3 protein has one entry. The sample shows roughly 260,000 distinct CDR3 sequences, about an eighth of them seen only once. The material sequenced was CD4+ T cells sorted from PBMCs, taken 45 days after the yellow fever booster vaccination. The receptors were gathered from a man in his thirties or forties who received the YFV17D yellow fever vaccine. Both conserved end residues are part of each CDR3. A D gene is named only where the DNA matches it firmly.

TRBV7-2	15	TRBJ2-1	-	CASSRSTGAYNEQFF
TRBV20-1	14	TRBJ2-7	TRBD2	CSAPTGLATYEQYF
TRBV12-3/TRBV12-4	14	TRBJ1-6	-	CASRTGGGHSPLHF
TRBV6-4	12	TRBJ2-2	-	CASKGFTGELFF
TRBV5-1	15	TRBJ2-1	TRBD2	CASSPPSSGSNEQFF
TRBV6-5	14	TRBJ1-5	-	CASSSTQSNQPQHF
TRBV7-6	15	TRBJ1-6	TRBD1	CASSLGTGNNSPLHF
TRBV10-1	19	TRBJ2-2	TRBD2	CASSERRQGGGRATGELFF
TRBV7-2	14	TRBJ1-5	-	CASSFPGNNQPQHF
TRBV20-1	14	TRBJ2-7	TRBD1	CSAPRQGGIYEQYF
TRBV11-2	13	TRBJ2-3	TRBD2	CASALAGADSQYF
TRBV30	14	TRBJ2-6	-	CAWSKGAGANVLTF
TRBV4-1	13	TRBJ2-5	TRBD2	CASSPREGETQYF
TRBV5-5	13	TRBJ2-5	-	CASSARVSETQYF
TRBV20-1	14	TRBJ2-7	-	CSWDPAQGYLEQYF
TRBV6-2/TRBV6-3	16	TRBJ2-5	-	CASSRLRLKLEETQYF
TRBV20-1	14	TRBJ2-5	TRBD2	CSASGLAGQETQYF
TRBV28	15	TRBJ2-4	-	CASSRSGTAKNIQYF
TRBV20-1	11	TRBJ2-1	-	CSARVTVEQFF
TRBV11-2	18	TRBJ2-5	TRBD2	CASSFDPGLAGEPGTQYF
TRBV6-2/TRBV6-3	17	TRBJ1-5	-	CASSYSRRADVGQPQHF
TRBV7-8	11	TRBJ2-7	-	CASSRDYEQYF
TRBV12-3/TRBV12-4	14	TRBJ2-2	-	CASKRSRNTGELFF
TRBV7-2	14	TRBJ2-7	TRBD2	CASSQRTSRYEQYF
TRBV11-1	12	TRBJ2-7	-	CATGINSYEQYF
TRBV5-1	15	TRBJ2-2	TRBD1	CASSSGQGYTGELFF
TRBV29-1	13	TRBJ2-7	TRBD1	CSVRQGAENEQYF
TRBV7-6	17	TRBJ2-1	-	CASSPYQGRNSYNEQFF
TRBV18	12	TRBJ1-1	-	CASSAPNTEAFF
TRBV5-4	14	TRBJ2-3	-	CASSLVEGTDTQYF
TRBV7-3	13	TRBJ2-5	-	CDSSTLAQETQYF
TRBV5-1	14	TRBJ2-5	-	CASYLVGGQETQYF
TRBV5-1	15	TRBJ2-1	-	CANRSGGGSYNEQFF
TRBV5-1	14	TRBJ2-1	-	CASSFGDSYNEQFF
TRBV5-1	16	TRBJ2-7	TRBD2	CASSLASGRAGYEQYF
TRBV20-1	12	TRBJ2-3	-	CSALVSTDTQYF
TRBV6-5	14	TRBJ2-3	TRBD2	CASSWREVGDTQYF
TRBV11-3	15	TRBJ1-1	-	CASSLGMGSITEAFF
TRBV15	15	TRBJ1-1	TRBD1	CATSRLQGMNTEAFF
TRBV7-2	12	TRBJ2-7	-	CASSGPVGGQYF
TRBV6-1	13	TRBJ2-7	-	CASSDRSPGEQYF
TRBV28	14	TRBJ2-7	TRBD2	CASTAGTSGLEQYF
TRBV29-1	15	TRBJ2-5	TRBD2	CSVAASGRYQETQYF
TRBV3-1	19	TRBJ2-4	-	CASSQDFWTSKLAKNIQYF
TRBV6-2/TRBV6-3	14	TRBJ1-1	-	CASSYAFMNTEAFF
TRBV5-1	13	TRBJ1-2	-	CASSRAPIEGYTF
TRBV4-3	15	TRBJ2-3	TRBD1	CASSQDRVLADTQYF
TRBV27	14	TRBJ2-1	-	CASSLLQGYNEQFF